These 5 T cell receptor beta chains share one sample of origin, sequenced in a study of cytomegalovirus exposure and HLA in healthy donors. PCR involved 60 Vbeta and 13 Jbeta primers. Generated by immunoSEQ multiplex PCR, the TCRdb table keeps only in-frame clones and is missing some. The sample holds about 130,000 clones, roughly 80% seen once. Sequenced sample: PBMCs. These receptors were obtained from a man younger than 40 in good health and CMV-seronegative.

This clone has more than one count but fewer than ten. The chain carries TRBV19 and TRBJ1-5, with D maybe TRBD1 (5 bases). The V end lost 3 bases, the J end lost 0 bases, and 9 bases lay between the germline ends. CDR1 is LNHDA, CDR2 SQIVND, per germline (reference sequence). The CDR3 loop spans 15 amino acids. The CDR3 DNA is TGTGCCAGTAGTATTAGACAGAATAGCAATCAGCCCCAGCATTTT. Translating gives CASSIRQNSNQPQHF.

This chain connects TRBV5-1 to TRBJ2-5; TRBD2 agrees at 13 bases. The germline CDR1 and CDR2 sequences are SGHRS and YFSETQ. The CDR3 loop spans 18 amino acids. V trimming: 0 bases; J trimming: 4 bases; junction bases outside the gene matches: 9. The CDR3 sequence is CASSLGWTSGRLGETQYF. Written as DNA, the CDR3 is TGCGCCAGCAGCTTGGGCTGGACTAGCGGGAGACTAGGAGAGACCCAGTACTTC.

The genes are TRBV19 and TRBJ1-4; the D gene is possibly TRBD1 (5 bases). Germline V gives CDR1 LNHDA, CDR2 SQIVND (reference sequence). This CDR3 is 15 amino acids long. Trimming cost V 6 bases and J 6 bases, with 17 bases left between them. The CDR3 loop is CASRWGDLADEKLFF. CDR3 coding DNA: TGTGCCAGTAGGTGGGGGGACCTGGCGGATGAAAAACTGTTTTTT.

This sequence joins TRBV7-9 and TRBJ1-4; D is uncertain. This CDR3 contains 13 residues. Germline CDR1 SEHNR, CDR2 FQNEAQ (reference sequence). V was clipped by 2 bases and J by 4 bases, with 5 bases between them. CDR3 residues: CASSLLDNEKLFF. Here the CDR3 DNA reads TGTGCCAGCAGCTTACTAGATAATGAAAAACTGTTTTTT.

CDR3 bases: TGTGCCACTGAAGCAGGGGGCTACTATGGCTACACCTTC. Its protein is CATEAGGYYGYTF. The rearrangement uses TRBV19 and TRBJ1-2; 8 bases align to TRBD1. This CDR3 spans 13 amino acids. Losses at the gene ends were 10 bases for V and 3 bases for J; bases not matched to a gene: 7. The germline CDR1 and CDR2 sequences are LNHDA and SQIVND (reference sequence).